This paragraph reports one TCR beta chain. Its antigen specificity is not known. The record has no base qualities; no much larger clone is one base away. The sample comes from a study of regulatory T cells in long-lasting Graves disease (dated by TCRdb to about 2021). For the study in its entirety: To count as having persistent Graves' disease, a patient had to have received antithyroid drug treatment for over 5 years with TSH receptor autoantibodies remaining persistently positive. A total of some 35 samples underwent TCR sequencing: around 13 from persistent and roughly 20 from newly diagnosed Graves' disease patients. Peripheral blood TCR sequencing and RNA sequencing compared persistent Graves' disease patients with newly diagnosed Graves' disease patients. Antithyroid drugs had been taken for 8.5 to 13 years on average by persistent Graves' disease patients in the clinical cohort. The study was conducted in China and was registered as a clinical trial. The research as a whole found: Peripheral blood alone was examined, since thyroid tissue, which constituted the primary lesion, could not be accessed. The authors noted that the small sample size was a limitation that may lower accuracy. Preferential use of TRBV28, TRBJ1-2 and TRBJ2-5 was observed in persistent disease, whereas TRBV20-1 and TRBJ2-1 were favored in newly diagnosed disease. Persistent patients shared more public clonotypes among themselves (under 3,000) than newly diagnosed patients did (more than 850). Only the TCR beta chain was sequenced and analyzed. Compared with newly diagnosed patients, persistent Graves' disease patients had lower TCR Shannon entropy and fewer highly expanded clones, which suggests clonal expansion.

Preparation of the library involved multiplex PCR. For sequencing, an Illumina HiSeq 4000 was employed. CDR3 regions were amplified by Arm-PCR with iRepertoire HTBI primers to construct TCR beta libraries. Gel purification was performed on PCR products prior to sequencing. Per the original workflow: Gene usage analysis of CDR3 amino acid clonotypes used the approximately 62 TRBV and 11 to 15 TRBJ segments found across samples. COPE and FqMerger were used to merge filtered high-quality paired reads into contigs. BLAST was used to align contigs to IMGT TRBV, TRBD and TRBJ reference genes, and CDR3 was defined according to IMGT. Clonotypes above 0.1% frequency were classified as highly expanded clones. Repertoire diversity was measured by Shannon entropy, and V-J evenness by the Gini coefficient. Clonotypes shared by more than one individual were considered public. TCRdb passed the public sequencing reads through fastp at Q25 and MiXCR, retaining productive beta sequences. Rows with a matching CDR3 protein are joined into one entry that keeps the most common DNA and genes. The V and J calls and clone size are TCRdb's, not the authors'. The sample profile shows over 350,000 distinct CDR3 sequences; roughly 20% of them were found once. Together, the top ten hold around 21% of the sample.

According to the study, the label for this sample's time point signals: persistent/refractory GD, antithyroid drugs over 5 years with positive TRAb. For both TCR sequencing and RNA sequencing, RNA was extracted from PBMCs using TRIzol. The diagnosis of Graves' disease followed American Thyroid Association guidelines. Recruitment of patients was carried out at an endocrinology department in Xi'an, China. From each patient, approximately 9 milliliters of peripheral blood was collected into an EDTA anticoagulant tube. Ficoll Paque Plus density gradient separation was used to isolate PBMCs, and no further T cell sorting was done. An Agilent 2100 Bioanalyzer and agarose gel were used to assess RNA quality, and a NanoDrop 2000 was used to measure RNA concentration. The CDR3 runs 14 residues from the cysteine to the phenylalanine. CDR3 DNA is the only sequence kept; it has 42 bases, read in frame from the first base. The CDR1 and CDR2 encoded by the germline V gene are MNHEY and SVGAGI. At the junction V is shortened by 2 bases and J by 7 bases, with 15 bases in between.

Here the chain combines TRBV6-5 and TRBJ2-7; the D call is tentative, TRBD1 or TRBD2, as each matches 6 bases. This sequence originates from a female donor with Graves disease. The sample here was peripheral blood mononuclear cells (PBMCs), taken when the disease was refractory, from a patient treated with antithyroid drugs. The bases are TGTGCCAGCAGTTACGGGGGGCCTGTTCGAGAGCAGTACTTC. It translates to CASSYGGPVREQYF.